This T cell receptor beta chain was documented in a study of T cells in Graves' hyperthyroidism and ophthalmopathy (dated by TCRdb to the late 2010s). For the study in its entirety: Peripheral blood was sampled at the time of initial diagnosis, prior to any treatment. To identify distinguishing TCR V-J signatures, a discovery cohort of 100 patients was used, comprising 43 with Graves' ophthalmopathy and around 57 with stable Graves' hyperthyroidism. Prospective prediction of ophthalmopathy was tested in an independent validation cohort consisting of 18 hyperthyroidism patients and around 16 patients who later progressed to ophthalmopathy. After blood sampling, hyperthyroidism patients were treated with methimazole at a starting dose of 30 mg daily, and ophthalmopathy patients were treated with high-dose intravenous methylprednisolone. In several Graves' hyperthyroidism patients, the study also compared T-cell repertoires from thyroid tissue with T-cell repertoires from blood. The approximately 100 discovery patients were divided at random into training and test sets in a 7:3 ratio. TCR Vbeta CDR3 sequencing of approximately 140 peripheral blood samples (over 40 ophthalmopathy, under 80 hyperthyroidism and approximately 17 progressor patients) is reported in the paper.

As for this clonotype: Its antigen is not yet known. Base qualities are not recorded, but no much larger clone differs from it by a single base.

What the authors observed across the whole study: In validation, progression to ophthalmopathy was predicted by the model with 70.59% sensitivity and 72.22% specificity, a median of around 5.9 months before onset. Most expanded thyroid clonotypes (frequency above 0.001) were also found in blood, which suggests that blood repertoires may mirror thyroid immune responses. A model built on a 13 V-J signature distinguished ophthalmopathy from stable hyperthyroidism, reaching 87.88% sensitivity and 81% to 83% specificity in cross-validation and 80%/75% in testing. Sample size was not statistically predetermined, and blinding of investigators to group allocation was not performed.

The germline V gene gives CDR1 as SGHRS and CDR2 as YFSETQ. V loses 2 bases, J loses 0 bases, and the germline ends lie 12 bases apart. The CDR3, from cysteine to phenylalanine, totals 17 residues. Only the CDR3 portion is preserved as DNA: 51 bases, with reading frame beginning at the first base. The TCR beta CDR3 regions were amplified from the RNA transcripts. A first-round RT-PCR of the TCR CDR3 used the HTBI primer set with the Qiagen OneStep RT-PCR kit. A second multiplex PCR round built the libraries, followed by size selection and purification. The libraries were sequenced on an Illumina HiSeq2000 using paired-end 100 bp reads. The published analysis was carried out like this. SOAPnuke was used to process the raw data, with reads discarded if the reads contained adapters or uncalled bases, had a mean Phred below 15, or lacked an exact constant-primer or identifier match. High-quality paired reads were merged with COPE v1.2.5, and unique nucleotide sequences were defined as clonotypes. Clonotypes were aligned to IMGT TRBV, TRBD and TRBJ reference segments using MiTCR v1.1. The analysis included only V-J combinations with a frequency above 0.0001, which together covered 99.2% of the repertoires. The TCS score was defined as the ratio of F50 (clonal expansion) to E x V (chaos), calculated using BLOSUM62-based TCRdist between CDR3 peptides within each V-J. Welch's t-statistics and random forest reduced roughly 530 V-J features to 13, which were used in a naive Bayes classifier (R e1071). The public reads were reanalyzed by TCRdb: fastp trimming at Q25, MiXCR alignment, in-frame beta chains only. Rows are combined by CDR3 protein, so each entry shows the most common genes and DNA. These V and J calls originate from TCRdb's pipeline instead of the authors' own analysis. The sample table shows about 290,000 distinct CDR3 sequences, and approximately 13% are seen once. The top ten clonotypes cover less than 8% of the sample.

A patient counted as having stable Graves' hyperthyroidism if no progression to ophthalmopathy occurred over 18 months of follow-up. Hyperthyroidism patients were newly diagnosed, had a disease duration of under 2 months, and were aged 18 to 65 years. The study excluded patients with uncontrolled infections, other autoimmune diseases, pregnancy or lactation. Clinical symptoms, serum thyroxine and TRAb, thyroid ultrasound, and orbital computed tomography formed the basis for the diagnoses. Ficoll-Paque density gradient centrifugation was used to isolate PBMCs from 8.5 to 10 ml of fresh peripheral blood. Trizol reagent was used to extract total RNA, and RNA quality was then checked on an Agilent 2100 Bioanalyzer.

Sequences were obtained from blood. This clonotype originated in a woman in her thirties or forties with Graves' hyperthyroidism. The chain uses TRBV5-1 and TRBJ2-6; the D gene is possibly TRBD2, with 5 bases matching. For the CDR3, the sequence is CASSFGNGGSGANVLTF. The DNA is TGCGCCAGCAGCTTCGGCAATGGAGGCTCTGGGGCCAACGTCCTGACTTTC.